One sample yielded the 13 T cell receptor beta chains listed below, sequenced in a study of identical twins. TCRdb called the 5' RACE reads again in MiXCR, with one record for every CDR3 protein. The repertoire holds more than 1.5 million distinct CDR3 sequences, around a third seen once, with 0.25% to 0.3% in the top ten. The sequencing input was cord blood. The receptors come from a newborn girl in good health.

V is TRBV20-1 and J is TRBJ2-5; 14 bases fit TRBD2. The length of the CDR3 is 17 residues. Germline values: CDR1 DFQATT, CDR2 SNEGSKA (reference sequence). V gave up 2 bases and J gave up 4 bases; unmatched junction bases: 9. The CDR3 DNA sequence: TGCAGTGCTAGATCAATGGGACTAGCGGGAGAGGGAGAGACCCAGTACTTC. As protein: CSARSMGLAGEGETQYF.

The sample holds many counts of this clonotype. This sequence joins TRBV27 and TRBJ2-1; 12 nucleotides match TRBD2. Germline V gives CDR1 MNHEY, CDR2 SMNVEV (reference sequence). The V gene end was trimmed by 1 base and the J gene end by 7 bases; junction bases not matched to a gene: 8. The CDR3 sequence is 17 residues long. CDR3 sequence: CASSLWKTSGGRNEQFF. The CDR3 bases are TGTGCCAGCAGTTTATGGAAGACTAGCGGGGGTCGGAATGAGCAGTTCTTC.

There are a few counts of this clonotype. CDR3 amino acids: CASMERGISYNEQFF. CDR3 nucleotides: TGCGCCAGCATGGAGCGCGGGATCTCCTACAATGAGCAGTTCTTC. The rearrangement joins TRBV5-1 to TRBJ2-1; perhaps TRBD2 as D (6 bases). The CDR3 length is 15 residues. The germline V and J ends were trimmed by 6 bases and 0 bases, with 13 bases remaining between them. From germline, CDR1 is SGHRS and CDR2 YFSETQ.

Concerning this clonotype: The germline gene is not matched at one end of the junction; a read error may be the cause. The V gene is TRBV5-1, the J gene TRBJ2-7; D is ambiguous. From germline, CDR1 is SGHRS and CDR2 YFSETQ. The CDR3 spans 14 residues. The CDR3 loop is CASSLIANTYGQYF. The CDR3 nucleotides read TGCGCCAGCAGCTTGATAGCCAACACCTACGGGCAGTACTTC.

Concerning this clonotype itself: An end of the junction does not agree with germline; a read error may underlie this. V gene TRBV5-1 combines with J gene TRBJ1-2, with TRBD1 matching 9 bases. Germline V lookup: CDR1 SGHRS, CDR2 YFSETQ. CDR3 length equals 14 residues. CDR3 loop: CAGSLAGTGYGYTF. The CDR3 DNA sequence: TGCGCCGGCAGCTTGGCCGGGACAGGGTATGGCTACACCTTC.

As DNA, the CDR3 is TGTGCCAGCAGCCAGACTAGCGGGAGGTACGAGCAGTACTTC. The encoded protein is CASSQTSGRYEQYF. The chain has TRBV3-1 and TRBJ2-7, with TRBD2 identical over 13 bases. Germline trimming cut 3 bases from V and 4 bases from J; bases unmatched to any gene: 0. Germline CDR1 and CDR2: LGHDT and YNNKEL (reference sequence). The CDR3 extends over 14 amino acids.

The V gene is TRBV6-2 or TRBV6-3, the J gene TRBJ1-1, with TRBD1 identical over 7 bases. V shed 7 bases and J 6 bases; nucleotides not matched to a gene: 11. The length of the CDR3 is 14 residues. The germline V gene has CDR1 MNHEY and CDR2 SVGEGT. In DNA, the CDR3 is TGTGCCAGCAAGAGGGACAGTTCTATAGCTGAAGCTTTCTTT. Protein: CASKRDSSIAEAFF.

The rearrangement uses TRBV25-1 and TRBJ2-3; 7 bases align to TRBD2. This CDR3 spans 13 amino acids. V dropped 7 bases and J dropped 2; count of bases not matched to a gene: 3. Germline CDR1 is MGHDK and CDR2 is SYGVNS. The CDR3 DNA reads as TGTGCCAGCATCGGGAGGCACACAGATACGCAGTATTTT. Its protein product is CASIGRHTDTQYF.

This clonotype has only a few counts. The V and J genes are TRBV20-1 and TRBJ1-2, with TRBD1 matching over 10 bases. Germline trimming cut 0 bases from V and 5 bases from J; bases unmatched to any gene: 6. This CDR3 contains 15 residues. CDR1 and CDR2 from the germline V gene are DFQATT and SNEGSKA (reference sequence). Here the CDR3 DNA reads TGCAGTGCTAGAGAGGGGTCGGGACAGGGGTATGGCTACACCTTC. Its protein product is CSAREGSGQGYGYTF.

This clonotype was counted between two and nine times. This sequence joins TRBV20-1 and TRBJ2-7, with 12 bases fitting TRBD1. After removal of 3 bases from V and 2 bases from J, the junction contained 5 bases not matched to a gene. The CDR3 is made up of 15 amino acids. In germline, CDR1 is DFQATT, CDR2 SNEGSKA (reference sequence). CDR3 sequence: CSARPGTGGPYEQYF. CDR3 DNA: TGCAGTGCTAGGCCCGGGACAGGGGGCCCCTACGAGCAGTACTTC.

This clonotype was recorded a few times. CDR3 bases: TGTGCCAGCAGCTTAGGAGACAGGTCTTACAATGAGCAGTTCTTC. It specifies CASSLGDRSYNEQFF. The chain recombines TRBV7-2 with TRBJ2-1; D is possibly TRBD1 (6 bases). There are 15 residues in the CDR3. Germline loops: CDR1 SGHTA, CDR2 FQGNSA. V dropped 1 base and J dropped 4 bases, with 11 bases sitting between them.

This clonotype was seen more than once but under ten times. J is TRBJ1-2 and V is TRBV2, with 7 bases identical to TRBD1. CDR1 and CDR2 (germline): SNHLY, FYNNEI. The J segment lost 0 bases and the V segment lost 5 bases, leaving 6 bases of the junction unmatched. The CDR3 extends over 15 amino acids. The CDR3 spells CASSKQGPANYGYTF. The CDR3 region has the DNA TGTGCCAGCAGTAAACAGGGGCCAGCTAACTATGGCTACACCTTC.

Points on this clonotype: The CDR3 does not close with the conserved phenylalanine or tryptophan, likely indicating a read error. The chain links TRBV10-3 to TRBJ2-7; D perhaps matches TRBD2 (6 bases). Germline V gene data show CDR1 as ENHRY and CDR2 as SYGVKD. V was cut by 5 bases and J by 6 bases, with 14 bases left in between. The CDR3 consists of 13 residues. This CDR3 is CAISPEGGLEQYS. CDR3 bases: TGTGCCATCAGTCCCGAGGGAGGTCTCGAGCAGTACTCC.